Sequencing of this TCR beta chain was carried out in a study of tumor-infiltrating lymphocytes in primary liver carcinoma. The V gene's germline CDR1 is MNHEY and CDR2 SVGAGI. This CDR3 is built from 15 residues. Trimming removed 0 bases from V and 2 bases from J, with 9 bases in between. A constant-region primer served to make TCR beta cDNA from roughly 500 ng total RNA. Three rounds of nested multiplex PCR with slightly modified ARM-PCR produced TCR beta libraries. Running around 9 cycles apiece, the first two PCR rounds relied on TRBV1-TRBV30 forward primers together with a C-beta reverse primer. TCRdb redid the calling of the multiplex PCR reads with MiXCR, one entry per CDR3 protein. The sample carries about 330,000 distinct CDR3 sequences, approximately 64% recorded once. Unsorted whole blood supplied the blood RNA, and germline DNA was isolated too. Before the surgical procedure, around 4 milliliters of peripheral blood were collected.

Study results and caveats: The top-250-clone fraction was significantly higher in tumors than in blood (p = 0.039).

This clonotype was seen repeatedly, ten times or more. Its cognate antigen is unknown. The origin of this receptor is a man aged 35-49 years with primary liver carcinoma and hepatitis B virus infection. The specimen sequenced was peripheral blood. The chain has TRBV6-5 and TRBJ2-3; D may be TRBD2 (6 bases). CDR3 in amino acids: CASSYSGGTTDTQYF. The CDR3 coding sequence is TGTGCCAGCAGTTACTCGGGCGGGACCACAGATACGCAGTATTTT.